The rows below give T cell receptor beta chains drawn from one sample of a study of CD8 T cells in Susac syndrome. TCRdb analysed the immunoSEQ multiplex PCR reads with MiXCR anew, one entry per CDR3 protein. Of approximately 140,000 distinct CDR3 sequences listed, around 96% were seen once; the top ten hold 0.095% to 0.14%. Input material: CD4+ T cells from PBMCs. Source of these receptors: a human donor with multiple sclerosis. Each CDR3 is given with its conserved first and last residue.

j_gene: TRBJ1-2
len: 13
v_gene: TRBV4-1
CDR3aa: CASSQSLNYGYTF

j_gene: TRBJ2-1
len: 13
v_gene: TRBV29-1
CDR3aa: CSVGREGRNEQFF

j_gene: TRBJ2-2
len: 17
v_gene: TRBV6-2/TRBV6-3
CDR3aa: CASSYAAATDNTGELFF

j_gene: TRBJ1-2
len: 12
v_gene: TRBV29-1
CDR3aa: CSVVLRAGGYTF

j_gene: TRBJ1-5
len: 15
v_gene: TRBV30
CDR3aa: CAWSVIGVGNQPQHF

j_gene: TRBJ2-3
len: 14
v_gene: TRBV9
CDR3aa: CASSPGTRGDTQYF

j_gene: TRBJ2-6
len: 17
v_gene: TRBV9
CDR3aa: CASSEGLAGVGANVLTF

j_gene: TRBJ1-6
len: 17
v_gene: TRBV15
CDR3aa: CATSREGRGSYNSPLHF

j_gene: TRBJ2-1
len: 16
v_gene: TRBV24-1
CDR3aa: CATSDSLAGKYNEQFF

j_gene: TRBJ1-2
len: 12
v_gene: TRBV29-1
CDR3aa: CSVDGESGSYTF

j_gene: TRBJ1-1
len: 14
v_gene: TRBV20-1
CDR3aa: CRALPGQMNTEAFF

j_gene: TRBJ2-7
len: 14
v_gene: TRBV28
CDR3aa: CASSLKIQTYEQYF

j_gene: TRBJ1-2
len: 16
v_gene: TRBV19
CDR3aa: CASSRDRGPGGYGYTF

j_gene: TRBJ2-5
len: 17
v_gene: TRBV28
CDR3aa: CASNSPTSGGRQETQYF

j_gene: TRBJ2-7
len: 16
v_gene: TRBV4-3
CDR3aa: CASSQDGGGDRTEQYF

j_gene: TRBJ2-5
len: 13
v_gene: TRBV27
CDR3aa: CASSLPSTGTQYF

j_gene: TRBJ2-1
len: 12
v_gene: TRBV30
CDR3aa: CAWSGVEVEQFF

j_gene: TRBJ1-2
len: 13
v_gene: TRBV4-3
CDR3aa: CASSQDMEYGYTF

j_gene: TRBJ1-5
len: 15
v_gene: TRBV3-1
CDR3aa: CASSQAGGSNQPQHF

j_gene: TRBJ2-7
len: 13
v_gene: TRBV28
CDR3aa: CASSLATHYEQYF

j_gene: TRBJ1-2
len: 14
v_gene: TRBV18
CDR3aa: CASSPRPQGYGYTF

j_gene: TRBJ1-4
len: 14
v_gene: TRBV7-9
CDR3aa: CASGQKGRDEKLFF

j_gene: TRBJ2-7
len: 14
v_gene: TRBV27
CDR3aa: CASSSAGGPNEQYF

j_gene: TRBJ2-7
len: 14
v_gene: TRBV19
CDR3aa: CASSMTKISYEQYF

j_gene: TRBJ1-1
len: 15
v_gene: TRBV19
CDR3aa: CASSIAVGQGTEAFF

j_gene: TRBJ1-1
len: 13
v_gene: TRBV12-3/TRBV12-4
CDR3aa: CASSTTPNTEAFF

j_gene: TRBJ2-1
len: 13
v_gene: TRBV24-1
CDR3aa: CATRPRTNNEQFF

j_gene: TRBJ2-5
len: 15
v_gene: TRBV12-3/TRBV12-4
CDR3aa: CASSPRQGALKTQYF

j_gene: TRBJ2-1
len: 16
v_gene: TRBV20-1
CDR3aa: CSARKWGREGLGEQFF

j_gene: TRBJ2-7
len: 16
v_gene: TRBV9
CDR3aa: CASSVDSGGALREQYF

j_gene: TRBJ2-1
len: 15
v_gene: TRBV5-1
CDR3aa: CASSLDGSSYNEQFF

j_gene: TRBJ1-6
len: 16
v_gene: TRBV9
CDR3aa: CASSVGSGADNSPLHF

j_gene: TRBJ2-5
len: 15
v_gene: TRBV20-1
CDR3aa: CSARQRSVGKETQYF

j_gene: TRBJ2-5
len: 16
v_gene: TRBV24-1
CDR3aa: CATSDFSLAGGETQYF

j_gene: TRBJ2-1
len: 15
v_gene: TRBV5-6
CDR3aa: CASSFSGLGHNEQFF

j_gene: TRBJ2-5
len: 11
v_gene: TRBV30
CDR3aa: CAGRQGETQYF

j_gene: TRBJ2-1
len: 14
v_gene: TRBV9
CDR3aa: CASSASGLLNEQFF

j_gene: TRBJ1-6
len: 13
v_gene: TRBV27
CDR3aa: CASSFADNSPLHF

j_gene: TRBJ1-4
len: 11
v_gene: TRBV29-1
CDR3aa: CSVEEGGETSF